This T cell receptor (beta chain) was captured by sequencing in a study of T cell responses to AZD1222 COVID-19 vaccine. The CDR3 extends over 14 amino acids. V was trimmed by 6 bases and J by 10 bases, leaving 18 bases between them. Germline-derived CDR1 and CDR2 are SGHTA and FQGTGA. Clones were sequenced by immunoSEQ multiplex PCR, and TCRdb holds only the in-frame ones, with some missing. The sample has more than 140,000 clones, more than 70% seen once. This TCR was recovered from an adult in good health. The rearrangement joins TRBV7-3 to TRBJ1-4; D remains ambiguous. Specimen: peripheral blood, collected on day 0 of MenACWY control vaccination. The DNA for the CDR3 is TGTGCCAGCAGTCTCCATGACCTCATGATAAAACTGTTTTTT. Its protein product is CASSLHDLMIKLFF.